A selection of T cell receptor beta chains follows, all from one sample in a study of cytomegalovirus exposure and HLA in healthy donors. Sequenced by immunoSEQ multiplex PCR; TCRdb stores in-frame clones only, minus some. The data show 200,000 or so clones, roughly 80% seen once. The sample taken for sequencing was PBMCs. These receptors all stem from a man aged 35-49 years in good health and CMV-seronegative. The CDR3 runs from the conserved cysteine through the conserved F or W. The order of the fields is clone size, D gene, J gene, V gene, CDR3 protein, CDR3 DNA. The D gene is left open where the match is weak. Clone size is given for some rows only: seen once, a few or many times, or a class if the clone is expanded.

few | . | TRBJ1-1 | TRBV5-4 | CASSLGGGVSTEAFF | TGTGCCAGCAGCTTGGGTGGGGGGGTGTCCACTGAAGCTTTCTTT
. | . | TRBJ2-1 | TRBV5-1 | CASSSRLAANNEQFF | TGCGCCAGCAGCTCTCGCTTAGCGGCGAACAATGAGCAGTTCTTC
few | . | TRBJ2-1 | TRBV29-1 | CSVLLVGNEQFF | TGCAGCGTCCTACTAGTCGGCAATGAGCAGTTCTTC
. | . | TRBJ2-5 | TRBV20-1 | CSASSQETQYF | TGCAGTGCCAGTTCCCAAGAGACCCAGTACTTC
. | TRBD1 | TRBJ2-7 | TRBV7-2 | CASSGATGNEQYF | TGTGCCAGCAGCGGGGCGACAGGGAACGAGCAGTACTTC
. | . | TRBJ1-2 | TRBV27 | CASTPRRSGHYGYTF | TGTGCCAGCACCCCCAGGAGGAGCGGGCACTATGGCTACACCTTC
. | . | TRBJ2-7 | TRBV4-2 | CASSFTGYEQYF | TGTGCCAGCAGCTTTACAGGGTACGAGCAGTACTTC
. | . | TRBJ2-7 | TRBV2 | CASSEWPGEGEQYF | TGTGCCAGCAGTGAATGGCCAGGTGAGGGCGAGCAGTACTTC
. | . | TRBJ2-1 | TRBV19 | CAAGEGFF | TGTGCCGCCGGAGAGGGGTTCTTC
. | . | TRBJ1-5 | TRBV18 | CASSLSGNSNQPQHF | TGTGCCAGCTCACTCTCGGGGAATAGCAATCAGCCCCAGCATTTT
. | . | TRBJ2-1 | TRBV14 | CASSLAGLAFF | TGTGCCAGCAGCTTGGCCGGACTGGCGTTCTTC
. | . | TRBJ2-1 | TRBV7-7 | CASSLLPGGGNEQFF | TGTGCCAGCAGCCTACTTCCGGGCGGCGGGAATGAGCAGTTCTTC
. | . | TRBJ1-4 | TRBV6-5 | CASSYSSGEKLFF | TGTGCCAGCAGTTACTCGAGTGGTGAAAAACTGTTTTTT
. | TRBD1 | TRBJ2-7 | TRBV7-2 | CASSPPGQGANEQYF | TGTGCCAGCAGCCCACCGGGACAGGGGGCCAACGAGCAGTACTTC
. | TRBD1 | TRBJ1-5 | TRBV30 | CAWSPQGEEPQHF | TGTGCCTGGAGCCCACAGGGGGAAGAGCCCCAGCATTTT
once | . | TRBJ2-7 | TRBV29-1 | CSVGRGSYEQYF | TGCAGCGTGGGGAGAGGCTCCTACGAGCAGTACTTC
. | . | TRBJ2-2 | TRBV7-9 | CASSPGRGTGELFF | TGTGCCAGCAGCCCCGGGCGGGGAACCGGGGAGCTGTTTTTT
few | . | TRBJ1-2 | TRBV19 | CASSIARSYNYGYTF | TGTGCCAGTAGTATCGCTCGATCGTACAATTATGGCTACACCTTC
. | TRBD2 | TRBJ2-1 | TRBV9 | CASSQTSGRVPLSYNEQFF | TGTGCCAGCAGCCAGACTAGCGGGAGGGTCCCCCTCTCCTACAATGAGCAGTTCTTC
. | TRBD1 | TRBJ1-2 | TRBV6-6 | CASSYSETGTGIGYTF | TGTGCCAGCAGTTACTCCGAAACCGGGACAGGGATAGGCTACACCTTC
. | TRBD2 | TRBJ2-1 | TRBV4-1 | CASTSRSGTSGYNEQFF | TGCGCCAGCACCTCCCGGAGCGGGACTAGCGGCTACAATGAGCAGTTCTTC
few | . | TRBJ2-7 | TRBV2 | CASSGRHYEQYF | TGTGCCAGCAGTGGCAGACACTACGAGCAGTACTTC
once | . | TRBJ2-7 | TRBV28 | CASTKNGARLEQYF | TGTGCCAGCACCAAAAACGGAGCCCGCCTCGAGCAGTACTTC
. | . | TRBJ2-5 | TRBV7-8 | CASSPGETQYF | TGTGCCAGCAGCCCAGGAGAGACCCAGTACTTC
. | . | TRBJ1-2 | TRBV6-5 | CASTTGQHGGYTF | TGTGCCAGCACCACAGGACAGCACGGGGGCTACACCTTC
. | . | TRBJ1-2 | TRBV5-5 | CASSLSSGQNYTF | TGTGCCAGCAGCTTGAGCTCAGGGCAGAACTACACCTTC
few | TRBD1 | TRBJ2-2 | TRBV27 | CASSPYGQGLGGELFF | TGTGCCAGCAGTCCGTACGGACAGGGGCTGGGCGGGGAGCTGTTTTTT
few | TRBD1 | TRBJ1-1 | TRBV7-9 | CASSLGRGSTEAFF | TGTGCCAGCAGCTTAGGCAGGGGGTCAACTGAAGCTTTCTTT
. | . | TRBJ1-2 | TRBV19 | CASSIAGASNYGYTF | TGTGCCAGTAGTATAGCTGGGGCCTCCAACTATGGCTACACCTTC
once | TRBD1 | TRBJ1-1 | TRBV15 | CATSRDYGTGVSEAFF | TGTGCCACCAGCAGAGATTATGGGACAGGGGTTTCTGAAGCTTTCTTT
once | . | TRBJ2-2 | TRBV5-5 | CASSPSGVTAGELFF | TGTGCCAGCAGCCCATCGGGTGTTACGGCCGGGGAGCTGTTTTTT
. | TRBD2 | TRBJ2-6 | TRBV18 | CASSKSSGGNSGANVLTF | TGTGCCAGCTCAAAATCTAGCGGGGGGAACTCTGGGGCCAACGTCCTGACTTTC
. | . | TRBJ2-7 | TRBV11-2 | CASSSNREYYEQYF | TGTGCCAGCAGCTCAAACAGAGAGTACTACGAGCAGTACTTC
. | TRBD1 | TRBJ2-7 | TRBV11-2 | CASSLLGQSEQYF | TGTGCCAGCAGCTTACTGGGACAGAGCGAGCAGTACTTC
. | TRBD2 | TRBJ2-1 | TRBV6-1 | CASRPMTSGSDEQFF | TGTGCCAGCCGCCCTATGACTAGCGGGAGCGATGAGCAGTTCTTC
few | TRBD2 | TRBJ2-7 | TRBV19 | CASSTGTSSHEQYF | TGTGCCAGTAGTACTGGGACTAGCTCCCACGAGCAGTACTTC
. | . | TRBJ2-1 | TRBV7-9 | CASSPQETNYNEQFF | TGTGCCAGCAGCCCGCAGGAGACTAACTACAATGAGCAGTTCTTC
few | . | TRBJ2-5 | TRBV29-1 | CSVEGAGLQETQYF | TGCAGCGTCGAAGGGGCAGGCCTCCAAGAGACCCAGTACTTC
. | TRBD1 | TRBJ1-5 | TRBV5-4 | CASSVGTGSQPQHF | TGTGCCAGCAGTGTTGGGACAGGGTCTCAGCCCCAGCATTTT
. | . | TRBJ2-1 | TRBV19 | CASSMGSSYNEQFF | TGTGCCAGTAGTATGGGGAGTTCCTACAATGAGCAGTTCTTC
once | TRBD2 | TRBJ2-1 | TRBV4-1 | CASSPGAGGPYNEQFF | TGCGCCAGCAGCCCCGGAGCGGGAGGTCCCTACAATGAGCAGTTCTTC
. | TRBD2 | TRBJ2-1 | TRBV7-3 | CASSLTSGGADEQFF | TGTGCCAGCAGCCTCACTAGCGGGGGGGCCGATGAGCAGTTCTTC
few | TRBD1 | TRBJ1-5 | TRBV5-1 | CASSPGTGIYNQPQHF | TGCGCCAGCAGCCCGGGGACAGGGATCTACAATCAGCCCCAGCATTTT
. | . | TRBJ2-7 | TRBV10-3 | CAIRDSREQYF | TGTGCCATCAGGGACTCTCGGGAGCAGTACTTC
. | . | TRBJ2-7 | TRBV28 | CASSLSLVTYEQYF | TGTGCCAGCAGTTTAAGCCTGGTAACCTACGAGCAGTACTTC
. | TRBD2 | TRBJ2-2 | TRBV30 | CAWGTGTSNTGELFF | TGTGCCTGGGGCACCGGGACTAGCAACACCGGGGAGCTGTTTTTT